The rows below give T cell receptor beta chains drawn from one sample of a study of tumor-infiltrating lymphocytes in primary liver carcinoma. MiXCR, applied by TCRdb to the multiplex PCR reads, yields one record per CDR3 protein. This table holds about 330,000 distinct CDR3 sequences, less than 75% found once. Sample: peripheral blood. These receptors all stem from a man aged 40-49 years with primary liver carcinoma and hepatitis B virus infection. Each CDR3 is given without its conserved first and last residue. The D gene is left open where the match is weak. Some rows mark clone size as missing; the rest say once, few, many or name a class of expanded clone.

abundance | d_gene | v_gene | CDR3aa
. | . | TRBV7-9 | ASSRVEDFLSSYNSPLH
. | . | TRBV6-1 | ASSETTGSANEQF
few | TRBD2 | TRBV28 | ASPRPASGKGEQF
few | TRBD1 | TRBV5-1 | ASSPRDSHSYEQY
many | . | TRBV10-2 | ASSPQDYGYT
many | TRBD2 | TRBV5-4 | ASSYNGRASDEQY
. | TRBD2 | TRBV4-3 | ASSSGLAGRGYEQY
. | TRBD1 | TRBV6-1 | ASRGQRSGNEQF
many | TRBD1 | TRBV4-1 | ASSPPDRDFSEQY
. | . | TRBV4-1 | ASSQGTYSAANVLT
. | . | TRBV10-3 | AIPSDGADYGYT
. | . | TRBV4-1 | ASSQEEGRTEAF
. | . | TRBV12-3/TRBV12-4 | ASTFGNTIH
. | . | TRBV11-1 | ASSPSPGLARNELF
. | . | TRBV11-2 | ASSLVGRSWSYEEY
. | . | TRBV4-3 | ASSQEGADQETHY
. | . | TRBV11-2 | ASSSRGHNCGYT
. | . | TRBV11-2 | ASSLLTDTEAF
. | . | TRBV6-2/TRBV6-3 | ASSPSSLEAF
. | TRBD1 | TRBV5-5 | ASSFYRTGLTDTQY
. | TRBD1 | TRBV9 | ASSIWDRGSFGTDTQY
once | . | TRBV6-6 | ASRKLGSANTGELF
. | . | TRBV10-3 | AISEEGAEVF
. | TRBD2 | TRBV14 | ASSQWGGHEQF
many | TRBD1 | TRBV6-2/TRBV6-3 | ASSLTGSPSNEQF
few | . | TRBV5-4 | ASSGSGPRVKQY
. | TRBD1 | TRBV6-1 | TSRRQGASADTQY